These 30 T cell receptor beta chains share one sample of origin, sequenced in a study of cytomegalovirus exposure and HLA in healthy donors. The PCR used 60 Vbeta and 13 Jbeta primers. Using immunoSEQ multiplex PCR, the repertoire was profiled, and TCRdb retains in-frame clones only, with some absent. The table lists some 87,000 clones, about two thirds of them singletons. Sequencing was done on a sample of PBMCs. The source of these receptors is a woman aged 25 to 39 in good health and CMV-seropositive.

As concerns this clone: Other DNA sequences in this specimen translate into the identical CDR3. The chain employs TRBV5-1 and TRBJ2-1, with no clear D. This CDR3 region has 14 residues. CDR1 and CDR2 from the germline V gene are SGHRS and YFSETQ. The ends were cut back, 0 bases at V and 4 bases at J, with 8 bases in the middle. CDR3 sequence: CASSLEQAYNEQFF. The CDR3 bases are TGCGCCAGCAGCTTGGAGCAGGCTTACAATGAGCAGTTCTTC.

This chain's CDR3 is CAGQDRLPTRDQPQHF. The CDR3 region has the DNA TGTGCCGGACAGGACAGGCTTCCTACGCGGGATCAGCCCCAGCATTTT. This chain joins TRBV28 and TRBJ1-5, with TRBD1 matching over 7 bases. CDR3 length: 16 amino acids. From germline, CDR1 is MDHEN and CDR2 SYDVKM. The V and J ends lost 11 bases and 5 bases, in that order; junction bases with no gene match: 18.

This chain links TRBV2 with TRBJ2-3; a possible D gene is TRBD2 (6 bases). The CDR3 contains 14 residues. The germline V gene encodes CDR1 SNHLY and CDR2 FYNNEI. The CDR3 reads CAEGWSPFTDTQYF. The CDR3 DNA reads TGTGCGGAGGGATGGAGTCCATTCACAGATACGCAGTATTTT.

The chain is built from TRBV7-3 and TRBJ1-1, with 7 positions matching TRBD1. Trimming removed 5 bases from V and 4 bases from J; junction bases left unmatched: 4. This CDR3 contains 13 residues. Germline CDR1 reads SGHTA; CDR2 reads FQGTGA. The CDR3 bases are TGTGCCAGCAGCCTGCACAGGGGCACTGAAGCTTTCTTT. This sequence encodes CASSLHRGTEAFF. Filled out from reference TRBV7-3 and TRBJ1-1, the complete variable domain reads GAGVSQTPSNKVTEKGKYVELRCDPISGHTALYWYRQSLGQGPEFLIYFQGTGAADDSGLPNDRFFAVRPEGSVSTLKIQRTERGDSAVYLCASSLHRGTEAFFGQGTRLTVV.

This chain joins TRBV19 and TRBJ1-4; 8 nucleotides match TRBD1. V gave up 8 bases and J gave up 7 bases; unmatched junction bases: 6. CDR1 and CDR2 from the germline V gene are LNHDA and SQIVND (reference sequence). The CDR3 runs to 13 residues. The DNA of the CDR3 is TGTGCCAGTGGGACAGGATGGGGTGAAAAACTGTTTTTT. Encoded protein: CASGTGWGEKLFF.

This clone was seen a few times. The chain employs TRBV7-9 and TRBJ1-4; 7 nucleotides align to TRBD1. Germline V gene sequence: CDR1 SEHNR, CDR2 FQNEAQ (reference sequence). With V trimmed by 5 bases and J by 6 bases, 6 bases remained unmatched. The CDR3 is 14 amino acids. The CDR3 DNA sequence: TGTGCCAGCAGCAAATCCGGGACAGATGAAAAACTGTTTTTT. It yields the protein CASSKSGTDEKLFF.

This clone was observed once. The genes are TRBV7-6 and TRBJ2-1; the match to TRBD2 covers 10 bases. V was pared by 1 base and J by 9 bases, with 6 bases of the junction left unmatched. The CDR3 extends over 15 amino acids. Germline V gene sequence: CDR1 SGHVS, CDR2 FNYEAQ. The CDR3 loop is CASSLGLAGAGEQFF. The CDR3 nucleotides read TGTGCCAGCAGCTTAGGGCTAGCGGGGGCCGGTGAGCAGTTCTTC.

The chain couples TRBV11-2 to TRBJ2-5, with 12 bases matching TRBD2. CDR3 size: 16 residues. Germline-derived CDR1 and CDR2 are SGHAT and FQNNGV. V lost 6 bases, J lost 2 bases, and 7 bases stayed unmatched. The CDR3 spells CASSQFGLAGQETQYF. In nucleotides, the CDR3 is TGTGCCAGCAGTCAATTCGGACTAGCGGGGCAAGAGACCCAGTACTTC.

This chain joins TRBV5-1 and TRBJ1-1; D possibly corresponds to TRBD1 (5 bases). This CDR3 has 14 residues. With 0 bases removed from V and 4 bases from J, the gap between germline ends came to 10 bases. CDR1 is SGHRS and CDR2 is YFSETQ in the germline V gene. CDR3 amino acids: CASSLGQGTTEAFF. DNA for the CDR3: TGCGCCAGCAGCTTGGGCCAGGGTACCACTGAAGCTTTCTTT.

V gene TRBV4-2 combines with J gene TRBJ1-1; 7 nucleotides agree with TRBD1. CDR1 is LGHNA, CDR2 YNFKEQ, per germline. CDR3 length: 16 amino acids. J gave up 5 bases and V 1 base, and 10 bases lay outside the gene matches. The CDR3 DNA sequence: TGTGCCAGCAGCCAAGTTATGGCAGGGGGTCGAACTGAAGCTTTCTTT. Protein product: CASSQVMAGGRTEAFF.

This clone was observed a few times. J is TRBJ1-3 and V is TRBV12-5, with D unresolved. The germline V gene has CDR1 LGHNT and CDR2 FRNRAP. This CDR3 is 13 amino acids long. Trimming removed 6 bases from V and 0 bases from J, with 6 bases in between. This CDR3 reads CASGESSGNTIYF. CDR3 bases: TGTGCTAGTGGGGAGAGCTCTGGAAACACCATATATTTT.

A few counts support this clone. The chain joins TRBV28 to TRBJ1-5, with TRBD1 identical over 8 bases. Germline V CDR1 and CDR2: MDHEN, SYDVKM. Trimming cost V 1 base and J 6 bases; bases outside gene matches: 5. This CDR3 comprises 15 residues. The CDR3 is CASSLLSGGGQPQHF. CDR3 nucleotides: TGTGCCAGCAGTTTATTGTCAGGGGGCGGTCAGCCCCAGCATTTT.

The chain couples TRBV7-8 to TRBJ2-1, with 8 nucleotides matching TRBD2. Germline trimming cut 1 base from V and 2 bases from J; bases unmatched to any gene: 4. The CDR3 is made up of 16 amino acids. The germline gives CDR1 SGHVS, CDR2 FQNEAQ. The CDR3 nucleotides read TGTGCCAGCAGCTTAGTGGGCGGGGGGCCCTACAATGAGCAGTTCTTC. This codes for CASSLVGGGPYNEQFF.

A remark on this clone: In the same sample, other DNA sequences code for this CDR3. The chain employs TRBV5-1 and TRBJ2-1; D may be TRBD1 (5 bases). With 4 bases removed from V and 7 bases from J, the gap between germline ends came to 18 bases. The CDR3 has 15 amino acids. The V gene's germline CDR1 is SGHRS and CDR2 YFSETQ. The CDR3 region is CASSLQGASRNEQFF. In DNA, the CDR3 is TGCGCCAGCAGCCTACAAGGGGCTTCTCGAAATGAGCAGTTCTTC.

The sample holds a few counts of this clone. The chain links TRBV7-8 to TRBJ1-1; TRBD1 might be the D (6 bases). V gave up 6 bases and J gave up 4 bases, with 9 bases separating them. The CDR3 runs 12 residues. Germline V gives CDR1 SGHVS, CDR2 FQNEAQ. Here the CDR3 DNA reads TGTGCCAGCAGACGGGACACCACTGAAGCTTTCTTT. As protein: CASRRDTTEAFF. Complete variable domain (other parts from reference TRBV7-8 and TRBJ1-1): GAGVSQSPRYKVAKRGQDVALRCDPISGHVSLFWYQQALGQGPEFLTYFQNEAQLDKSGLPSDRFFAERPEGSVSTLKIQRTQQEDSAVYLCASRRDTTEAFFGQGTRLTVV.

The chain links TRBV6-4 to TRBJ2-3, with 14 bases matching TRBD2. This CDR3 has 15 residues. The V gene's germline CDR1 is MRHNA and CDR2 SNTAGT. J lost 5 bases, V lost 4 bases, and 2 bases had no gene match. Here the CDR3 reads CASSAGTSGGDTQYF. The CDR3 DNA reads TGTGCCAGCAGTGCCGGGACTAGCGGGGGAGATACGCAGTATTTT.

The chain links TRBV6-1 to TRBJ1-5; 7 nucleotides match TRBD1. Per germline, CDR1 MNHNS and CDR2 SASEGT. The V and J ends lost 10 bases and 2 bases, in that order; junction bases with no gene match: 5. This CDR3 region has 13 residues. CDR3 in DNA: TGTGCCACCGACAGGGAGGGCAATCAGCCCCAGCATTTT. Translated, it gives CATDREGNQPQHF.

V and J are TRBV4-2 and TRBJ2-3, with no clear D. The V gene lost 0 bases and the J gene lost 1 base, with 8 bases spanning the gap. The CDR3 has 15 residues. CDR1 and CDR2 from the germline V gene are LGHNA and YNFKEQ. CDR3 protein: CASSQEQRGTDTQYF. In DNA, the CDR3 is TGTGCCAGCAGCCAAGAGCAGCGCGGCACAGATACGCAGTATTTT.

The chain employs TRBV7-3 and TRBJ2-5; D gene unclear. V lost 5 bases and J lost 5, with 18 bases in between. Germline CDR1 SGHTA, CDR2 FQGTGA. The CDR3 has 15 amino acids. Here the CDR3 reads CASSATGSPRETQYF. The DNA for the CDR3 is TGTGCCAGCAGCGCCACCGGGTCTCCTCGGGAGACCCAGTACTTC.

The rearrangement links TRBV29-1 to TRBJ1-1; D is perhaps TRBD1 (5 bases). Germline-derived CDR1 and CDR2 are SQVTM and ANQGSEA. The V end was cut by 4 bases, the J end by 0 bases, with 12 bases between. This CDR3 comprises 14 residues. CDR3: CSVGAGWMNTEAFF. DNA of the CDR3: TGCAGCGTTGGGGCAGGGTGGATGAACACTGAAGCTTTCTTT.

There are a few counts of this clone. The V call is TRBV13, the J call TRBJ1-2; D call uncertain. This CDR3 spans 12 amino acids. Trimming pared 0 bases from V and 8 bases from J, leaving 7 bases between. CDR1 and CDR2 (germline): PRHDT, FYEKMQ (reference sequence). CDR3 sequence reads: CASSLGQRGYTF. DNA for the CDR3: TGTGCCAGCAGCTTAGGACAGCGGGGCTACACCTTC. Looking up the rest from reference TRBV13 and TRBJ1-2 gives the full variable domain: AAGVIQSPRHLIKEKRETATLKCYPIPRHDTVYWYQQGPGQDPQFLISFYEKMQSDKGSIPDRFSAQQFSDYHSELNMSSLELGDSALYFCASSLGQRGYTFGSGTRLTVV.

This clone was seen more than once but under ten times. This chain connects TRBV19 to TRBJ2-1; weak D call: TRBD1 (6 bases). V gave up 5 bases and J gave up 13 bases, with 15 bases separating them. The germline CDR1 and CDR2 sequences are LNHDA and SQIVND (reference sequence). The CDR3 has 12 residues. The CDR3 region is CASSLPWTDQFF. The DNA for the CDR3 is TGTGCCAGTAGTCTTCCGTGGACAGACCAGTTCTTC.

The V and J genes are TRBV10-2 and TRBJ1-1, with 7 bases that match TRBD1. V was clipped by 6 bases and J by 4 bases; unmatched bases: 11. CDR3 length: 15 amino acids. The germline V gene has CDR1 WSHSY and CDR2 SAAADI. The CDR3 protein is CASSQGGQSITEAFF. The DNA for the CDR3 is TGCGCCAGCAGCCAAGGGGGACAGTCAATCACTGAAGCTTTCTTT.

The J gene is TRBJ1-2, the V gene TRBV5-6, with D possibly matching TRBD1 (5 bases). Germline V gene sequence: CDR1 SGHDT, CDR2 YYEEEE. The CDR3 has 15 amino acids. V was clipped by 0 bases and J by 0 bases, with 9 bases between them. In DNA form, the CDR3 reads TGTGCCAGCAGCTTGGAGTGGGGGGCTAACTATGGCTACACCTTC. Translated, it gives CASSLEWGANYGYTF. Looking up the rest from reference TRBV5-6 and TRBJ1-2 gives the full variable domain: DAGVTQSPTHLIKTRGQQVTLRCSPKSGHDTVSWYQQALGQGPQFIFQYYEEEERQRGNFPDRFSGHQFPNYSSELNVNALLLGDSALYLCASSLEWGANYGYTFGSGTRLTVV.

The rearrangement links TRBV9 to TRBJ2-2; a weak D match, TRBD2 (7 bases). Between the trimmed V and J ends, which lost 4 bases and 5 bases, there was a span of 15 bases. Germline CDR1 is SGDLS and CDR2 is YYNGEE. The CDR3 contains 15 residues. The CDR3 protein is CASSLRAGATGELFF. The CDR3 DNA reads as TGTGCCAGCAGCCTCCGTGCGGGGGCTACCGGGGAGCTGTTTTTT.

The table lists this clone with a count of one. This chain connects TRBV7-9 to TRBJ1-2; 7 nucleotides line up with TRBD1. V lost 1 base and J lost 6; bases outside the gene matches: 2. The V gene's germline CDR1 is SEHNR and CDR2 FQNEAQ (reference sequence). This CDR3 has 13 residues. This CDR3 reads CASSLGQGHGYTF. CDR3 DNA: TGTGCCAGCAGCTTAGGACAGGGCCATGGCTACACCTTC.

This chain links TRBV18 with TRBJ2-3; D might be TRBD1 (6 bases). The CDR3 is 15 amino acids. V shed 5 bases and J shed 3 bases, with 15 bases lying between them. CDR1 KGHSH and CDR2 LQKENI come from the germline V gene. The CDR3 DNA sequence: TGTGCCAGCTCAAGCCTCGGACAGATAACAGATACGCAGTATTTT. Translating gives CASSSLGQITDTQYF.

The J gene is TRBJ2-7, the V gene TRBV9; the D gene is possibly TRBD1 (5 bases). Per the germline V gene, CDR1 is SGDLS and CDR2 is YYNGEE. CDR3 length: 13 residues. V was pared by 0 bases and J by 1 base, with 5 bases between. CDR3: CASSVAGSYEQYF. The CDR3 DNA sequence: TGTGCCAGCAGCGTAGCAGGGTCCTACGAGCAGTACTTC.

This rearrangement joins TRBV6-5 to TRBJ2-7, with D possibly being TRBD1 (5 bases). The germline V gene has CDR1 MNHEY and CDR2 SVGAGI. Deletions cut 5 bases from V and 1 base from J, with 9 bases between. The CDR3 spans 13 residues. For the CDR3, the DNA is TGTGCCAGCAGTCCTGGGGCTTCCTACGAGCAGTACTTC. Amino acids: CASSPGASYEQYF.

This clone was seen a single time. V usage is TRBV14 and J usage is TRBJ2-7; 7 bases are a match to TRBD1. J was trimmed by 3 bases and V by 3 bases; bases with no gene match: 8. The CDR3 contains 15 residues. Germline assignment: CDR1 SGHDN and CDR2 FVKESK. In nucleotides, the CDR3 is TGTGCCAGCAGCCAGAGGGACAGTAGAAACTACGAGCAGTACTTC. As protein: CASSQRDSRNYEQYF.